This T cell receptor beta chain was identified during a study of cytomegalovirus exposure and HLA in healthy donors. PCR amplification relied on 60 Vbeta primers (plus 13 Jbeta primers). The table came from immunoSEQ multiplex PCR; TCRdb's copy has only in-frame clones and leaves some out. The profile shows over 150,000 clones, around four fifths of them singletons. Regarding this clone: The antigen is unknown. One end of the junction does not line up with germline, which may come from a read error.

Germline V gene sequence: CDR1 SEHNR, CDR2 FQNEAQ (reference sequence). The CDR3 has 14 amino acids. Each donor's status was that of a healthy bone marrow donor. Whole-study results and caveats: Versus the approximately 670-donor mean, an Asian-associated ancestry cluster reportedly showed fewer N-insertions in a later analysis. A classifier reportedly called cytomegalovirus status with high sensitivity and specificity. Indistinguishability led to the exclusion of some V segments, TRBV6-2 and TRBV6-3 included.

The chain carries TRBV7-9 and TRBJ1-6, with D maybe TRBD1 (6 bases). The source is a woman in her fifties or sixties in good health and CMV-seropositive. The sequencing input was PBMCs. The CDR3 loop reads CSSSPDSPNSPLHF. CDR3 DNA sequence: TGTTCCAGCAGCCCGGACAGCCCTAATTCACCCCTCCACTTT.